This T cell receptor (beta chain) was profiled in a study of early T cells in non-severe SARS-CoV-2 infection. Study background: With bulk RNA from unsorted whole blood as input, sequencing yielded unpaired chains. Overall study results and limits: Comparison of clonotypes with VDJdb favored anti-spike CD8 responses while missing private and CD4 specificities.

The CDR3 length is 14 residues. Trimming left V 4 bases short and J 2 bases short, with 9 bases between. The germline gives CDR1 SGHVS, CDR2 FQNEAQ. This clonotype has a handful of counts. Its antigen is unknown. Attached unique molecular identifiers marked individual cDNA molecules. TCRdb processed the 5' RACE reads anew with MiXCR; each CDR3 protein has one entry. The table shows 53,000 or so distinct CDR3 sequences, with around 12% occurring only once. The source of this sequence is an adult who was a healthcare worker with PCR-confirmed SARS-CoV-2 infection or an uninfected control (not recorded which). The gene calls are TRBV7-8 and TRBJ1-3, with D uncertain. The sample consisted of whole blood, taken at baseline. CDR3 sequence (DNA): TGTGCCAGCAGCTGGGGTCTCCCTGGAAACACCATATATTTT. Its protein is CASSWGLPGNTIYF. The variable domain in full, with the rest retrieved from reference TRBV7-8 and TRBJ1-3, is GAGVSQSPRYKVAKRGQDVALRCDPISGHVSLFWYQQALGQGPEFLTYFQNEAQLDKSGLPSDRFFAERPEGSVSTLKIQRTQQEDSAVYLCASSWGLPGNTIYFGEGSWLTVV.